This T cell receptor beta chain appears in the sequencing data of a study of response to subunit inactivated influenza vaccine. Germline lookup yields CDR1 SGHTS and CDR2 YDEGEE. The germline V and J ends were trimmed by 0 bases and 0 bases, with 13 bases remaining between them. This CDR3 is built from 16 residues. Overall study findings and caveats: There was a suggestion from the authors that each seasonal influenza vaccination recruits few new T cells.

This clonotype came up many times. Its matching antigen is unknown. TCRdb itself ran the RT-PCR reads through MiXCR, one entry per CDR3 protein. Found here are about 500,000 distinct CDR3 sequences, around 7.7% of them singletons; the top ten hold around 13%. The sample consisted of PBMCs from blood, taken less than 25 months after vaccination. The V gene is TRBV5-8, the J gene TRBJ2-7, with D unresolved. This receptor was identified in a man aged 50 to 75 who received an inactivated influenza vaccine. The DNA of the CDR3 is TGTGCCAGCAGCTTGGGTTTCACCTTGAGCTCCTACGAGCAGTACTTC. Amino acids: CASSLGFTLSSYEQYF.